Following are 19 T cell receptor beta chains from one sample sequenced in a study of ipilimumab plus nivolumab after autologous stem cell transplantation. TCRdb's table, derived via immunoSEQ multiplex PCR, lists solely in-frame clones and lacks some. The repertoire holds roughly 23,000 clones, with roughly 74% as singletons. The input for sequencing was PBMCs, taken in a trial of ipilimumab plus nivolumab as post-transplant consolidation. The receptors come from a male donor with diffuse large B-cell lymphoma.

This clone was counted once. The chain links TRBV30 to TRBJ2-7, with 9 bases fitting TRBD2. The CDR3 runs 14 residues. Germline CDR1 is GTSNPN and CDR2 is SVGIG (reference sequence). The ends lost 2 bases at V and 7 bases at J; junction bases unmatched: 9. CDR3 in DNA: TGTGCCTGGAGTCCTACTAGCGGGCCGGGGGAGCAGTACTTC. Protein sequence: CAWSPTSGPGEQYF.

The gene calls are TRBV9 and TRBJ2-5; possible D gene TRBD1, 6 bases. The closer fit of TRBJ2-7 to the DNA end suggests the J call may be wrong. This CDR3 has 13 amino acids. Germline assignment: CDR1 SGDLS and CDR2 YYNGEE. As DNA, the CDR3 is TGTGCCAGCAGCGCCATCAGGGGTGGCGAGCAGTACTTC. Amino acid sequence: CASSAIRGGEQYF.

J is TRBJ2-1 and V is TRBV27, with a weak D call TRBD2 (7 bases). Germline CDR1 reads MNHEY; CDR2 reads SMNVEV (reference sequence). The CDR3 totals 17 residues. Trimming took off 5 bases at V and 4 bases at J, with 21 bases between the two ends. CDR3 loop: CASSLRLTGGGYNEQFF. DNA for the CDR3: TGTGCCAGCAGTCTGAGACTGACGGGGGGCGGGTACAATGAGCAGTTCTTC.

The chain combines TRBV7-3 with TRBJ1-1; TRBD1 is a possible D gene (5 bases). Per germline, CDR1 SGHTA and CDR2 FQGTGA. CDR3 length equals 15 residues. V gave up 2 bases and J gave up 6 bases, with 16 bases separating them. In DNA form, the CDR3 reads TGTGCCAGCAGCTTAGCGGGGGGAAGAAGGTCTGAAGCTTTCTTT. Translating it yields CASSLAGGRRSEAFF. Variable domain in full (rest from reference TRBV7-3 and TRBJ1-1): GAGVSQTPSNKVTEKGKYVELRCDPISGHTALYWYRQSLGQGPEFLIYFQGTGAADDSGLPNDRFFAVRPEGSVSTLKIQRTERGDSAVYLCASSLAGGRRSEAFFGQGTRLTVV.

In DNA, the CDR3 is TGTGCCAGCGAACCCAGATCTAACACTGAAGCTTTCTTT. Protein: CASEPRSNTEAFF. The chain uses TRBV21-1 and TRBJ1-1; the table's D call TRBD1 went unverified against the DNA. TRBV21-1 is a pseudogene segment. CDR3 length: 13 amino acids.

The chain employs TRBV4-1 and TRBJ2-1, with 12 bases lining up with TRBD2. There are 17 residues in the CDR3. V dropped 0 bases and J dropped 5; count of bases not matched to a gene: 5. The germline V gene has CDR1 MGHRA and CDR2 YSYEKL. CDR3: CASSQEKGLAGHNEQFF. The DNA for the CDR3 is TGCGCCAGCAGCCAAGAAAAAGGACTAGCGGGGCACAATGAGCAGTTCTTC.

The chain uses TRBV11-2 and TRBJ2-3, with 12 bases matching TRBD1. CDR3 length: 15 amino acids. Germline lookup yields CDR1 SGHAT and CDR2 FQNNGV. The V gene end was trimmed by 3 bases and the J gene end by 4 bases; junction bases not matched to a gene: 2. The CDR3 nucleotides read TGTGCCAGCAGCTTTCGGGACAGGGGGCCAGATACGCAGTATTTT. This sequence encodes CASSFRDRGPDTQYF.

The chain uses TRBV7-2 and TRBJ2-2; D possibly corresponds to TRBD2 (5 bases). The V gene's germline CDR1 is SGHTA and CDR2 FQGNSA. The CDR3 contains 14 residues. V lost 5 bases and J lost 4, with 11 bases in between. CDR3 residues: CASSPLRATGELFF. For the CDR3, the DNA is TGTGCCAGCAGCCCCCTGAGGGCCACCGGGGAGCTGTTTTTT.

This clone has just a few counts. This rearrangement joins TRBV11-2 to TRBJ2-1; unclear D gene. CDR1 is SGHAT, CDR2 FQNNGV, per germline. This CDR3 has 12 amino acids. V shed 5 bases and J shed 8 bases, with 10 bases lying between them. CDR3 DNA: TGTGCCAGCAGCCTCAGTATAGATGAGCAGTTCTTC. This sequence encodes CASSLSIDEQFF.

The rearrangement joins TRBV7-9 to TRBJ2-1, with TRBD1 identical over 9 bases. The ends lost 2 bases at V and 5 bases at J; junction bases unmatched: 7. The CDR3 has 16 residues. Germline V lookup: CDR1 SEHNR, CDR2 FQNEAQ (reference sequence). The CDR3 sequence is CASSLLSTGGHNEQFF. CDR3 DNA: TGTGCCAGCAGCTTATTATCGACAGGGGGACACAATGAGCAGTTCTTC.

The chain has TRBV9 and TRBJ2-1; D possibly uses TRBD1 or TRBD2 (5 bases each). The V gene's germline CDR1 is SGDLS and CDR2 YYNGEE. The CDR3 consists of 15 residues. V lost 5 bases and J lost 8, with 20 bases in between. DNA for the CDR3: TGTGCCAGCAGACCTCCAGGGCTAGGGGACGATGAGCAGTTCTTC. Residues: CASRPPGLGDDEQFF.

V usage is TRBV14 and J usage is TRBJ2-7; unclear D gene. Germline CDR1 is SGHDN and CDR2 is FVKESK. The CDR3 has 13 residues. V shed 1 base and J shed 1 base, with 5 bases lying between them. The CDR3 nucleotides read TGTGCCAGCAGCCAAGGATCTTCCTACGAGCAGTACTTC. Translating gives CASSQGSSYEQYF. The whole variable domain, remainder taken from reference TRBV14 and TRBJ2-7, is EAGVTQFPSHSVIEKGQTVTLRCDPISGHDNLYWYRRVMGKEIKFLLHFVKESKQDESGMPNNRFLAERTGGTYSTLKVQPAELEDSGVYFCASSQGSSYEQYFGPGTRLTVT.

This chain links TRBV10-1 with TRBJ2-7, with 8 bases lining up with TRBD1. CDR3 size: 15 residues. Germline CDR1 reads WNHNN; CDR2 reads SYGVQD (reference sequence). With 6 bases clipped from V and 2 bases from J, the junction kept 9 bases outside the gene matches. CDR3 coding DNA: TGCGCCAGCAGGGGATTGGACAGGGCTCCCTACGAGCAGTACTTC. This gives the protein CASRGLDRAPYEQYF.

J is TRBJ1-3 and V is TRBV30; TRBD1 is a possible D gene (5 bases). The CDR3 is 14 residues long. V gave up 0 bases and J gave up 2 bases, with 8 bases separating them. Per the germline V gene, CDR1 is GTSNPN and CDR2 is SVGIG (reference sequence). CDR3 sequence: CAWSVWGAGNTIYF. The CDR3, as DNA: TGTGCCTGGAGTGTATGGGGGGCTGGAAACACCATATATTTT.

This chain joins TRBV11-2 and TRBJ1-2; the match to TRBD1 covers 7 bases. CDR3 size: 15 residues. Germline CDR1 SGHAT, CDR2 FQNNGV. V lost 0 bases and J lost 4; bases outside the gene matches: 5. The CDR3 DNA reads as TGTGCCAGCAGCTTAGATCGGGGACAGCTCTATGGCTACACCTTC. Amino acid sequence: CASSLDRGQLYGYTF.

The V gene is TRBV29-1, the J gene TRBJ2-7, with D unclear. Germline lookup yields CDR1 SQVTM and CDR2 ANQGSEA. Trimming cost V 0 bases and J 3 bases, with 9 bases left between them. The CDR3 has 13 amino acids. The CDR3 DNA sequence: TGCAGCGTTGAAGAAGAATGGGGCTACGAGCAGTACTTC. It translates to CSVEEEWGYEQYF.

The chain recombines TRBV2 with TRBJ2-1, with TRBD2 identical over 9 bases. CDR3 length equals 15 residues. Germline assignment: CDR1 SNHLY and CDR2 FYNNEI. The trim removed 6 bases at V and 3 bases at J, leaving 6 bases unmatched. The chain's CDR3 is CASRPGLASYNEQFF. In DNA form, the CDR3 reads TGTGCCAGCAGACCCGGACTAGCGAGCTACAATGAGCAGTTCTTC.

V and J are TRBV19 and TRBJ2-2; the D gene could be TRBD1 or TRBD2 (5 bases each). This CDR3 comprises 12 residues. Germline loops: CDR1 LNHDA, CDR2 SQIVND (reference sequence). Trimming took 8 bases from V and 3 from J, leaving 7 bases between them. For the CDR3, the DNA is TGTGCCAGTGGGACGGACACCGGGGAGCTGTTTTTT. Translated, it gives CASGTDTGELFF.

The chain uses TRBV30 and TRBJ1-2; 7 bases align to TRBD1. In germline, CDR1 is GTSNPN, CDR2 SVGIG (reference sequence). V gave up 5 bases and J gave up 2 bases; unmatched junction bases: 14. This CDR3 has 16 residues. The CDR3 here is CAWGSVYRGPNYGYTF. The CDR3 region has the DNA TGTGCCTGGGGGTCCGTTTACAGGGGCCCGAACTATGGCTACACCTTC.